Shown below are 21 T cell receptor beta chains from a single sample sequenced in a study of T-cell reconstitution after alpha-beta-depleted transplantation in children. Preparation of the TCRbeta library was carried out with unique molecular identifiers. In TCRdb, the PCR reads were re-called with MiXCR into one record per CDR3 protein. The sample yields roughly 670,000 distinct CDR3 sequences, about 12% seen once. The sample here was PBMCs, taken before TCRalphabeta/CD19-depleted stem cell transplant. These receptors were taken from a girl aged 2-10 years with congenital amegakaryocytic thrombocytopenia, due to receive a stem cell transplant.

The sample holds many counts of this clonotype. The genes are TRBV20-1 and TRBJ2-5; tentative D call: TRBD1 (6 bases). CDR1 DFQATT and CDR2 SNEGSKA come from the germline V gene (reference sequence). Trimming left V 5 bases short and J 5 bases short, with 18 bases between. CDR3 length: 14 residues. For the CDR3, the DNA is TGCAGTGCTCGCACAGGGTTGACGATGGAGACCCAGTACTTC. Protein sequence: CSARTGLTMETQYF.

This clonotype has only a few counts. CDR3 nucleotide sequence: TGTGCCAGCAACCAACCACCGGGACTAGCGGGAGGGAATGAGCAGTTCTTC. Translated: CASNQPPGLAGGNEQFF. The chain is built from TRBV13 and TRBJ2-1, with 16 bases fitting TRBD2. The germline CDR1 and CDR2 sequences are PRHDT and FYEKMQ (reference sequence). The CDR3 covers 17 residues. The V gene end was trimmed by 7 bases and the J gene end by 7 bases; junction bases not matched to a gene: 10.

J is TRBJ1-1 and V is TRBV12-3 or TRBV12-4; D is ambiguous. V was cut by 5 bases and J by 1 base, with 14 bases left in between. This CDR3 region has 15 residues. The CDR3, as DNA: TGTGCCAGCAGTCCAGGATCAGACACGAACACTGAAGCTTTCTTT. Its translation is CASSPGSDTNTEAFF.

This clonotype has only a few counts. The V and J genes are TRBV7-9 and TRBJ2-1; 7 bases are shared with TRBD2. This CDR3 has 16 amino acids. Germline CDR1 and CDR2: SEHNR and FQNEAQ (reference sequence). With V trimmed by 0 bases and J by 8 bases, 10 bases remained unmatched. CDR3 bases: TGTGCCAGCAGCTTAGCGATACCTAGCGGATCGCATGAGCAGTTCTTC. Its protein is CASSLAIPSGSHEQFF.

The CDR3 DNA reads TGTGCCAGCAGTTTAACAGGGGTTGGAACTAATGAAAAACTGTTTTTT. Encoded protein: CASSLTGVGTNEKLFF. The chain couples TRBV28 to TRBJ1-4; 7 bases are a match to TRBD1. The CDR3 consists of 16 residues. Trimming removed 2 bases from V and 1 base from J; junction bases left unmatched: 4. CDR1 and CDR2 (germline): MDHEN, SYDVKM.

This clonotype was recorded at least ten times. In DNA, the CDR3 is TGTGCCTGGAGTGTTGACGAGTCGCGAGTGGTAAACATTCAGTACTTC. It specifies CAWSVDESRVVNIQYF. This chain uses TRBV30 with TRBJ2-4; no definite D call. V lost 0 bases and J 6 bases, leaving 18 bases between the germline ends. This CDR3 spans 16 amino acids. Germline V CDR1 and CDR2: GTSNPN, SVGIG (reference sequence).

This clonotype was seen many times. This rearrangement joins TRBV12-5 to TRBJ2-2; weak D call: TRBD1 (5 bases). The germline V and J ends were trimmed by 6 bases and 6 bases, with 14 bases remaining between them. The CDR3 loop spans 14 amino acids. In germline, CDR1 is LGHNT, CDR2 FRNRAP. Here the CDR3 reads CASGIPRVSGELFF. The CDR3 nucleotides read TGTGCTAGTGGCATACCCAGGGTCTCCGGGGAGCTGTTTTTT.

This clonotype came up a few times. V usage is TRBV12-3 or TRBV12-4 and J usage is TRBJ2-7; TRBD2 aligns across 7 bases. CDR3 length: 14 residues. V trimming: 3 bases; J trimming: 3 bases; junction bases outside the gene matches: 5. The CDR3 nucleotides read TGTGCCAGCAGTTTGGGAGGGGCTTTCTACGAGCAGTACTTC. Amino acid sequence: CASSLGGAFYEQYF.

The table lists this clonotype with a few counts. The rearrangement joins TRBV7-6 to TRBJ2-7; TRBD2 matches at 11 bases. The germline V gene has CDR1 SGHVS and CDR2 FNYEAQ. The CDR3 totals 16 residues. V was pared by 5 bases and J by 0 bases, with 6 bases of the junction left unmatched. CDR3 residues: CASSPTSGGTSYEQYF. In nucleotides, the CDR3 is TGTGCCAGCAGCCCCACTAGCGGGGGAACCTCCTACGAGCAGTACTTC.

This clonotype was detected only a few times. The chain carries TRBV7-8 and TRBJ2-1; tentatively, D is TRBD2 (6 bases). The CDR3 is made up of 17 amino acids. Germline V gene lookup returns CDR1 SGHVS and CDR2 FQNEAQ. The V and J ends lost 2 bases and 2 bases respectively, with 16 bases between them. The CDR3 nucleotides are TGTGCCAGCAGCTTATTTCTTACGGGAGATACCTACAATGAGCAGTTCTTC. Amino acid sequence: CASSLFLTGDTYNEQFF.

V and J are TRBV9 and TRBJ2-7; unclear D gene. The DNA end is a closer match to TRBJ2-1, so the J assignment may be wrong. This CDR3 region has 14 residues. CDR1 SGDLS and CDR2 YYNGEE come from the germline V gene. CDR3 region: CASSPTRDYNEQFF. Here the CDR3 DNA reads TGTGCCAGCAGCCCCACACGAGATTACAATGAGCAGTTCTTC.

This clonotype was seen ten or more times. V and J are TRBV29-1 and TRBJ2-7; 7 bases are shared with TRBD1. Trimming cost V 4 bases and J 3 bases; bases outside gene matches: 9. This CDR3 is built from 14 residues. The germline V gene has CDR1 SQVTM and CDR2 ANQGSEA. The CDR3 coding sequence is TGCAGCGTTGCAAGACAGGGAAAAGGCTACGAGCAGTACTTC. Translated: CSVARQGKGYEQYF.

This clonotype was recorded at least ten times. The CDR3 DNA reads as TGCAGTGCTAGTGGGCTAAGCTCCTACAATGAGCAGTTCTTC. Its protein product is CSASGLSSYNEQFF. The chain is built from TRBV20-1 and TRBJ2-1; D remains ambiguous. This CDR3 has 14 amino acids. The germline V gene has CDR1 DFQATT and CDR2 SNEGSKA (reference sequence). Trimming took off 3 bases at V and 0 bases at J, with 9 bases between the two ends.

This clonotype has a handful of counts. The V and J genes are TRBV20-1 and TRBJ2-1; 7 nucleotides match TRBD2. Germline V CDR1 and CDR2: DFQATT, SNEGSKA (reference sequence). This CDR3 has 11 amino acids. CDR3 region: CRAGERNEQFF. The CDR3 DNA reads as TGCAGGGCGGGAGAACGCAATGAGCAGTTCTTC.

CDR3 in amino acids: CASSELEETQYF. In DNA form, the CDR3 reads TGTGCCAGCAGTGAACTAGAAGAGACCCAGTACTTC. The chain carries TRBV2 and TRBJ2-5; D gene unclear. From germline, CDR1 is SNHLY and CDR2 FYNNEI. V was cut by 2 bases and J by 3 bases, with 4 bases left in between. The CDR3 loop spans 12 amino acids.

This clonotype was seen at least ten times. The chain recombines TRBV5-1 with TRBJ2-5; maybe TRBD2 (6 bases). CDR1 and CDR2 from the germline V gene are SGHRS and YFSETQ. The CDR3 extends over 16 amino acids. Trimming took 4 bases from V and 2 from J, leaving 18 bases between them. This CDR3 is CASSARPSEGQETQYF. The DNA for the CDR3 is TGCGCCAGCAGCGCTAGACCTAGCGAGGGTCAAGAGACCCAGTACTTC.

The chain is built from TRBV30 and TRBJ2-2, with a weak D call TRBD2 (6 bases). The CDR3 loop spans 15 amino acids. The germline V gene has CDR1 GTSNPN and CDR2 SVGIG (reference sequence). Trimming took 2 bases from V and 3 from J, leaving 13 bases between them. In DNA form, the CDR3 reads TGTGCCTGGAGTCGCTGGGGGGAGCACACCGGGGAGCTGTTTTTT. This codes for CAWSRWGEHTGELFF. The full variable domain, its missing parts supplied by reference TRBV30 and TRBJ2-2, is SQTIHQWPATLVQPVGSPLSLECTVEGTSNPNLYWYRQAAGRGLQLLFYSVGIGQISSEVPQNLSASRPQDRQFILSSKKLLLSDSGFYLCAWSRWGEHTGELFFGEGSRLTVL.

The chain is built from TRBV12-3 or TRBV12-4 and TRBJ2-7; the match to TRBD2 covers 11 bases. J gave up 2 bases and V 2 bases, and 8 bases lay outside the gene matches. The CDR3 sequence is 17 residues long. The CDR3 DNA follows: TGTGCCAGCAGTTTACTAGCGGGAGGCCCACTTACCTACGAGCAGTACTTC. Translated, it gives CASSLLAGGPLTYEQYF.

The gene calls are TRBV7-9 and TRBJ2-2; no clear D gene. CDR3 length: 17 residues. V lost 4 bases and J 3 bases, leaving 18 bases between the germline ends. Germline CDR1 is SEHNR and CDR2 is FQNEAQ (reference sequence). This chain's CDR3 is CASSSTVAREHTGELFF. The CDR3 region has the DNA TGTGCCAGCAGCTCCACGGTCGCGAGAGAGCACACCGGGGAGCTGTTTTTT.

This chain uses TRBV3-1 with TRBJ2-7; unclear D gene. The germline gives CDR1 LGHDT, CDR2 YNNKEL (reference sequence). There are 13 residues in the CDR3. The V and J ends lost 4 bases and 2 bases respectively, with 9 bases between them. In DNA form, the CDR3 reads TGTGCCAGCAGCCGGACGGTAACCTACGAGCAGTACTTC. The encoded protein is CASSRTVTYEQYF.

There are many counts of this clonotype. The chain is built from TRBV19 and TRBJ2-1; D call uncertain. Germline V CDR1 and CDR2: LNHDA, SQIVND (reference sequence). The ends were cut back, 3 bases at V and 3 bases at J, with 15 bases in the middle. The CDR3 runs to 16 residues. In nucleotides, the CDR3 is TGTGCCAGTAGTATTGGACCGTCAGCGTACTACAATGAGCAGTTCTTC. Protein product: CASSIGPSAYYNEQFF.